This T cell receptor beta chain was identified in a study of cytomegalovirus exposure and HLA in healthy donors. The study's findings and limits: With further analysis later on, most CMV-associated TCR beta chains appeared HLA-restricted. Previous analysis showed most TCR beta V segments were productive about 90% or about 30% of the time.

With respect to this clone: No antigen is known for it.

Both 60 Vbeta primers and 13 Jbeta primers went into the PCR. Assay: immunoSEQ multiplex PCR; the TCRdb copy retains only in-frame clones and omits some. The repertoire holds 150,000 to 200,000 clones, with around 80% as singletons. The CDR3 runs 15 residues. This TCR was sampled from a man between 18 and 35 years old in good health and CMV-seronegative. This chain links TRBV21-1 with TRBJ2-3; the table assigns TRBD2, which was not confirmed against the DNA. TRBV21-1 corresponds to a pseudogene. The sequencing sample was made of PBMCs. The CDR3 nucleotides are TGTGCCAGCAGGGCCGGGACTAGCGGGACAGATACGCAGTATTTT. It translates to CASRAGTSGTDTQYF.